This passage covers 28 T cell receptor beta chains from one sample sequenced in a study of cytomegalovirus exposure and HLA in healthy donors. 13 Jbeta primers and 60 Vbeta primers were used for the PCR. Assay: immunoSEQ multiplex PCR; the TCRdb copy retains only in-frame clones and omits some. The sample records approximately 100,000 clones, about 81% being singletons. Sequenced input: PBMCs. The source is a man aged 40-49 years in good health and CMV-seronegative.

V is TRBV4-2 and J is TRBJ1-1; D is undetermined. This CDR3 region has 15 residues. V lost 4 bases and J lost 3, with 15 bases in between. Germline lookup yields CDR1 LGHNA and CDR2 YNFKEQ. The CDR3 here is CASSPSGEEDTEAFF. CDR3 sequence (DNA): TGTGCCAGCAGCCCTTCCGGGGAGGAGGACACTGAAGCTTTCTTT.

The chain combines TRBV5-1 with TRBJ2-5; D gene uncertain. Trimming cost V 4 bases and J 1 base, with 17 bases left between them. The CDR3 totals 16 residues. The germline V gene encodes CDR1 SGHRS and CDR2 YFSETQ. The CDR3 loop is CASSPKGALGQETQYF. CDR3 sequence (DNA): TGCGCCAGCAGCCCAAAAGGAGCCCTGGGCCAAGAGACCCAGTACTTC.

The chain recombines TRBV9 with TRBJ1-6, with 8 bases fitting TRBD1. The CDR3 totals 15 residues. CDR1 and CDR2 (germline): SGDLS, YYNGEE. V dropped 4 bases and J dropped 9; count of bases not matched to a gene: 9. The CDR3 region is CASSKTGDEGSPLHF. Here the CDR3 DNA reads TGTGCCAGCAGCAAGACAGGGGATGAGGGTTCACCCCTCCACTTT.

The chain has TRBV5-5 and TRBJ2-5, with TRBD1 matching over 8 bases. The CDR3 extends over 14 amino acids. V gave up 7 bases and J gave up 6 bases; unmatched junction bases: 11. In germline, CDR1 is SGHKS, CDR2 YYEKEE (reference sequence). The CDR3, as DNA: TGTGCCAGCTTTTATGCAGGGGGCGCAAAGACCCAGTACTTC. Amino acid sequence: CASFYAGGAKTQYF.

Turning to this clone: At one end, the junction sequence differs from germline, possibly due to a read error. The same CDR3 arises from other DNA sequences in this sample as well. This sequence joins TRBV27 and TRBJ1-5; TRBD1 agrees at 10 bases. The germline CDR1 and CDR2 sequences are MNHEY and SMNVEV (reference sequence). The CDR3 is 17 residues long. The CDR3 loop reads CASSLSSGTGDSQPQHF. For the CDR3, the DNA is TGTGCCAGCAGTCTTTCTTCCGGGACAGGGGATAGTCAGCCACAGCATTTT.

The chain employs TRBV5-1 and TRBJ1-2; weak D call: TRBD1 (5 bases). The V end lost 4 bases, the J end lost 8 bases, and 15 bases lay between the germline ends. The length of the CDR3 is 13 residues. Germline-derived CDR1 and CDR2 are SGHRS and YFSETQ. CDR3 DNA sequence: TGCGCCAGCAGCCCCGGGACTTTTATCGGCTACACCTTC. This sequence encodes CASSPGTFIGYTF.

The rearrangement uses TRBV7-2 and TRBJ1-3; 7 positions match TRBD1. The CDR3 is 16 amino acids. V shed 5 bases, J shed 0 bases, and the junction held 7 bases outside the gene matches. CDR1 and CDR2 from the germline V gene are SGHTA and FQGNSA. The CDR3 region has the DNA TGTGCCAGCAGCCAGGGACAGTTAAGCTCTGGAAACACCATATATTTT. It yields the protein CASSQGQLSSGNTIYF.

The gene calls are TRBV19 and TRBJ1-1; D perhaps matches TRBD1 (5 bases). Trimming shortened V by 7 bases and J by 0 bases, and 15 bases separated the two germline ends. The CDR3 is 15 residues long. The germline V gene encodes CDR1 LNHDA and CDR2 SQIVND (reference sequence). In DNA form, the CDR3 reads TGTGCCAGTAAGAAAGGGGCCCATATGAACACTGAAGCTTTCTTT. It yields the protein CASKKGAHMNTEAFF.

V and J are TRBV29-1 and TRBJ1-1; perhaps TRBD1 as D (5 bases). The CDR3 sequence is 12 residues long. Germline V gene lookup returns CDR1 SQVTM and CDR2 ANQGSEA. The CDR3 DNA reads TGCAGTATGGGCAGGGCGAACACTGAAGCTTTCTTT. Translating gives CSMGRANTEAFF.

J is TRBJ2-1 and V is TRBV27; 7 bases are shared with TRBD1. This CDR3 is 12 amino acids long. Germline lookup yields CDR1 MNHEY and CDR2 SMNVEV (reference sequence). V lost 7 bases and J lost 10; bases outside the gene matches: 7. CDR3: CASTVIGGEQFF. For the CDR3, the DNA is TGTGCCAGCACCGTAATAGGGGGCGAGCAGTTCTTC.

This rearrangement joins TRBV2 to TRBJ2-7; 10 bases align to TRBD1. The CDR3 length is 13 residues. V shed 10 bases, J shed 3 bases, and the junction held 6 bases outside the gene matches. The germline V gene encodes CDR1 SNHLY and CDR2 FYNNEI. The chain's CDR3 is CANERDRGYEQYF. CDR3 DNA sequence: TGTGCCAACGAACGGGACAGGGGCTACGAGCAGTACTTC. The whole variable domain, remainder taken from reference TRBV2 and TRBJ2-7, is EPEVTQTPSHQVTQMGQEVILRCVPISNHLYFYWYRQILGQKVEFLVSFYNNEISEKSEIFDDQFSVERPDGSNFTLKIRSTKLEDSAMYFCANERDRGYEQYFGPGTRLTVT.

The V gene is TRBV13, the J gene TRBJ2-2; 10 bases fit TRBD1. Germline V gene sequence: CDR1 PRHDT, CDR2 FYEKMQ (reference sequence). With 4 bases clipped from V and 5 bases from J, the junction kept 4 bases outside the gene matches. The CDR3 totals 15 residues. As DNA, the CDR3 is TGTGCCAGCAGCTGGGACAGGGGATCAACCGGGGAGCTGTTTTTT. It codes for CASSWDRGSTGELFF.

The rearrangement uses TRBV5-1 and TRBJ1-1; D possibly corresponds to TRBD1 (6 bases). Germline CDR1 is SGHRS and CDR2 is YFSETQ. The V end was cut by 4 bases, the J end by 2 bases, with 18 bases between. The CDR3 totals 16 residues. CDR3 nucleotides: TGCGCCAGCAGCACGGGACAAGGGTCCCTCAACACTGAAGCTTTCTTT. Translation: CASSTGQGSLNTEAFF.

The V call is TRBV19, the J call TRBJ2-7; 7 nucleotides align to TRBD1. Germline lookup yields CDR1 LNHDA and CDR2 SQIVND (reference sequence). V was pared by 4 bases and J by 5 bases, with 8 bases of the junction left unmatched. This CDR3 has 14 amino acids. In DNA, the CDR3 is TGTGCCAGTAGTAGCTACAGGGGAGACAACGAGCAGTACTTC. Translation gives CASSSYRGDNEQYF.

This chain uses TRBV18 with TRBJ1-4, with TRBD1 matching 7 bases. V was pared by 6 bases and J by 8 bases, with 9 bases of the junction left unmatched. Germline-derived CDR1 and CDR2 are KGHSH and LQKENI. CDR3 size: 14 residues. The CDR3 reads CASSPTTGSEKLFF. The CDR3 nucleotides are TGTGCCAGCTCGCCTACGACAGGGTCCGAAAAACTGTTTTTT.

The CDR3 nucleotides read TGCGCCCTTAAGGCGACCCTAGAGGGAGATACGCAGTATTTT. This codes for CALKATLEGDTQYF. The chain combines TRBV10-2 with TRBJ2-3; tentative D call: TRBD2 (5 bases). The V gene's germline CDR1 is WSHSY and CDR2 SAAADI. This CDR3 has 14 residues. With 11 bases removed from V and 5 bases from J, the gap between germline ends came to 20 bases.

The chain recombines TRBV6-5 with TRBJ2-3, with D maybe TRBD2 (7 bases). This CDR3 is built from 15 residues. V was pared by 5 bases and J by 8 bases, with 20 bases between. Germline lookup yields CDR1 MNHEY and CDR2 SVGAGI. The CDR3 here is CASSTSSGGAGTQYF. CDR3 coding DNA: TGTGCCAGCAGTACCTCTTCGGGGGGCGCCGGTACGCAGTATTTT.

The chain uses TRBV6-4 and TRBJ1-2; D is unresolved. The CDR3 has 13 amino acids. The germline V gene encodes CDR1 MRHNA and CDR2 SNTAGT. Trimming left V 4 bases short and J 1 base short, with 7 bases between. CDR3 amino acids: CASSVGNNYGYTF. The DNA of the CDR3 is TGTGCCAGCAGTGTTGGCAATAACTATGGCTACACCTTC.

V is TRBV23-1 and J is TRBJ2-4; the D is unclear. TRBV23-1 qualifies as an ORF whose function is uncertain. V lost 4 bases and J 1 base, leaving 20 bases between the germline ends. The CDR3 has 18 amino acids. This chain's CDR3 is CASSLPKRVRMAKNIQYF. The CDR3 DNA reads as TGCGCCAGCAGTCTACCGAAGAGAGTAAGAATGGCCAAAAACATTCAGTACTTC.

The chain couples TRBV19 to TRBJ2-1; 11 positions match TRBD2. V trimming: 6 bases; J trimming: 10 bases; junction bases outside the gene matches: 8. CDR1 is LNHDA, CDR2 SQIVND, per germline (reference sequence). The CDR3 consists of 14 residues. The CDR3 reads CASSPGASGGEQFF. In DNA form, the CDR3 reads TGTGCCAGTAGCCCCGGGGCTAGCGGGGGGGAGCAGTTCTTC.

CDR3 bases: TGTGCCAGCAGTGCCTACAGGGGAGGCACTGAAGCTTTCTTT. This codes for CASSAYRGGTEAFF. This rearrangement joins TRBV27 to TRBJ1-1, with 7 bases aligning to TRBD1. Unmatched junction bases numbered 7, after V lost 5 bases and J lost 4 bases. The length of the CDR3 is 14 residues. CDR1 is MNHEY, CDR2 SMNVEV, per germline (reference sequence).

V and J are TRBV6-1 and TRBJ1-3; D is perhaps TRBD1 (5 bases). The CDR3 contains 14 residues. CDR1 is MNHNS, CDR2 SASEGT, per germline. V lost 4 bases and J 3 bases, leaving 10 bases between the germline ends. The CDR3, as DNA: TGTGCCAGCAGTGTTCAGGGCGTTGGAAACACCATATATTTT. Its protein is CASSVQGVGNTIYF.

Only a few counts were recorded for this clone. J is TRBJ1-5 and V is TRBV9; 10 positions agree with TRBD1. The J segment lost 6 bases and the V segment lost 0 bases, leaving 3 bases of the junction unmatched. Looked up from germline, CDR1 is SGDLS and CDR2 is YYNGEE. The CDR3 runs to 15 residues. Here the CDR3 DNA reads TGTGCCAGCAGCGTAGGGGACAGGGGAGGTCAGCCCCAGCATTTT. This codes for CASSVGDRGGQPQHF.

This clone was counted between two and nine times. The chain uses TRBV10-3 and TRBJ1-1; D may be TRBD1 (6 bases). Trimming took 6 bases from V and 0 from J, leaving 14 bases between them. The length of the CDR3 is 15 residues. CDR1 ENHRY and CDR2 SYGVKD come from the germline V gene. Here the CDR3 reads CAIRRGGQMNTEAFF. CDR3 in DNA: TGTGCCATCAGGAGGGGGGGCCAAATGAACACTGAAGCTTTCTTT.

This chain joins TRBV6-1 and TRBJ1-1, with D possibly TRBD1 on 5 matching bases. CDR3 size: 15 residues. Trimming pared 6 bases from V and 1 base from J, leaving 15 bases between. CDR1 and CDR2 (germline): MNHNS, SASEGT. CDR3 nucleotides: TGTGCCAGCAGAACTCAGGGTATGGAGAACACTGAAGCTTTCTTT. It translates to CASRTQGMENTEAFF.

The chain employs TRBV5-6 and TRBJ2-2; no clear D. V gave up 1 base and J gave up 2 bases, with 9 bases separating them. The CDR3 is 15 residues long. From germline, CDR1 is SGHDT and CDR2 YYEEEE. This chain's CDR3 is CASSLLGRNTGELFF. The CDR3 region has the DNA TGTGCCAGCAGCTTGTTGGGCAGAAACACCGGGGAGCTGTTTTTT.

The V call is TRBV18, the J call TRBJ2-2; 7 bases agree with TRBD1. V shed 1 base, J shed 0 bases, and the junction held 2 bases outside the gene matches. CDR3 length equals 16 residues. CDR1 is KGHSH and CDR2 is LQKENI in the germline V gene. CDR3 coding DNA: TGTGCCAGCTCACCACGGACAGGTTCGAACACCGGGGAGCTGTTTTTT. Translation: CASSPRTGSNTGELFF.

This chain uses TRBV5-4 with TRBJ2-5; 7 bases fit TRBD1. Looked up from germline, CDR1 is SGHNT and CDR2 is YYREEE (reference sequence). The CDR3 runs to 15 residues. V was pared by 3 bases and J by 2 bases, with 7 bases of the junction left unmatched. The CDR3 protein is CASSSGTALQETQYF. CDR3 coding DNA: TGTGCCAGCAGCTCCGGGACAGCGCTACAAGAGACCCAGTACTTC.